The source of this T cell receptor beta chain is a study of blood T cell repertoires in COVID-19. Turning to the study itself: Samples came from the United States, Italy and Spain, spanning acute and convalescent COVID-19. Sources were T cells, B-cell-depleted T cells, or PBMCs; the material itself was cDNA or gDNA.

Original data processing: Estimated nucleated cell counts came from reference gene primer amplification. TCRdb's copy holds only in-frame clones and misses some; the assay was immunoSEQ multiplex PCR. V and J calls and clone size come straight from that table; D and trimming were deduced from the DNA. There are roughly 220,000 clones in the sample; around 86% occur only once, and approximately 2.9% lies in the top ten. This CDR3 is built from 14 residues. From germline, CDR1 is SGDLS and CDR2 YYNGEE. Unmatched junction bases numbered 5, after V lost 4 bases and J lost 5 bases. J is TRBJ1-1 and V is TRBV9, with TRBD1 matching 10 bases. Sample: peripheral blood. This clonotype originated in a man aged 55 to 69 with acute or convalescent COVID-19. The CDR3 nucleotides are TGTGCCAGCAGCCCTTGGGACAGGGGAACTGAAGCTTTCTTT. Its protein is CASSPWDRGTEAFF.